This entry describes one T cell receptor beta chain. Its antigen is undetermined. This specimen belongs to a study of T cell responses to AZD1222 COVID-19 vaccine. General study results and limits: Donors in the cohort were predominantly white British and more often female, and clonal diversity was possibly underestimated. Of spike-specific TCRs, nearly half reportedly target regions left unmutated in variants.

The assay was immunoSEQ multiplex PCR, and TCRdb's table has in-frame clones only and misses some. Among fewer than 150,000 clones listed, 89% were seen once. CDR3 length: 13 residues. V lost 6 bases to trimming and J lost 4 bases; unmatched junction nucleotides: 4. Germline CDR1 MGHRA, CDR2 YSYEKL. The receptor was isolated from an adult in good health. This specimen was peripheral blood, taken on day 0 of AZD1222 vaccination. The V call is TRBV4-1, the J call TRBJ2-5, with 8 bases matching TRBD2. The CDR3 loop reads CASSTGGRETQYF. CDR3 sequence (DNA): TGCGCCAGCAGTACGGGGGGGCGAGAGACCCAGTACTTC.